This T cell receptor (beta chain) was retrieved from a study of neoadjuvant anti-PD-1 for oral cavity cancer. Study observations and caveats: TCR analyses covered only a few patients per response group.

Note on this clone: Its antigen remains unknown. This specimen includes other DNA sequences encoding the same CDR3.

Cohort: HPV-negative, locally advanced oral cavity squamous cell carcinoma patients. Blood cells were analyzed directly, without culture or expansion. PBMC libraries mostly used around 510 ng of input genomic DNA, with six replicates per sample. Profiled with immunoSEQ multiplex PCR; TCRdb holds only in-frame clones, not every one. The sample lists 5,500 to 7,500 clones; roughly four fifths were seen once. The CDR3 extends over 15 amino acids. Trimming pared 6 bases from V and 4 bases from J, leaving 15 bases between. Germline V gene lookup returns CDR1 SNHLY and CDR2 FYNNEI. The chain couples TRBV2 to TRBJ2-2, with TRBD2 as a possible D gene (5 bases). The sequence came from a person aged 40-85 years with oral cavity squamous cell carcinoma. The sequencing used PBMCs, collected before nivolumab (anti-PD-1) treatment. The CDR3 DNA sequence: TGTGCCAGCAGCCGCTACCGGGGAAGCACCGGGGAGCTGTTTTTT. This codes for CASSRYRGSTGELFF. The full variable domain, in which reference TRBV2 and TRBJ2-2 provide the parts outside the CDR3, is EPEVTQTPSHQVTQMGQEVILRCVPISNHLYFYWYRQILGQKVEFLVSFYNNEISEKSEIFDDQFSVERPDGSNFTLKIRSTKLEDSAMYFCASSRYRGSTGELFFGEGSRLTVL.